The rows below give T cell receptor beta chains drawn from one sample of a study of response to subunit inactivated influenza vaccine. MiXCR, applied by TCRdb to the RT-PCR reads, yields one record per CDR3 protein. The sample has 550,000 to 600,000 distinct CDR3 sequences, around 11% seen once. Sequencing was performed on PBMCs from blood, taken on the day of vaccination. The receptors stem from a man in his fifties who received an inactivated influenza vaccine. The CDR3 runs from the conserved cysteine through the conserved F or W. The D gene is left open where the match is weak. Expanded clones are given a class, and other clones once, few, many or no size at all.

>TRBV10-3|many|.|TRBJ1-1
CAIMGDADGTEAFF
TGTGCCATCATGGGGGACGCGGATGGCACTGAAGCTTTCTTT
>TRBV20-1|.|TRBD1|TRBJ2-5
CSARDRTGGWETQYF
TGCAGTGCTAGAGATCGGACAGGGGGCTGGGAGACCCAGTACTTC
>TRBV6-5|.|.|TRBJ1-2
CASRLGWYGYTF
TGTGCCAGCAGGTTGGGGTGGTATGGCTACACCTTC
>TRBV3-1|.|TRBD1|TRBJ2-1
CASSQEQGVSYNEQFF
TGTGCCAGCAGCCAAGAACAGGGGGTTTCGTACAATGAGCAGTTCTTC
>TRBV15|few|TRBD2|TRBJ2-1
CATSRVTSGTYNEQFF
TGTGCCACCAGCAGAGTGACTAGCGGAACGTACAATGAGCAGTTCTTC
>TRBV5-6|few|.|TRBJ2-1
CASSLVGTNNNEQFF
TGTGCCAGCAGCTTGGTTGGGACAAATAATAATGAGCAGTTCTTC
>TRBV7-2|.|TRBD2|TRBJ2-1
CASSLAGGGMNEQFF
TGTGCCAGCAGCTTAGCCGGGGGGGGCATGAATGAGCAGTTCTTC
>TRBV6-5|.|.|TRBJ1-1
CASSYRGDGRQAFF
TGTGCCAGCAGTTACCGTGGGGACGGGAGGCAAGCTTTCTTT
>TRBV5-1|few|.|TRBJ2-3
CASSDGTDTQYF
TGCGCCAGCAGCGACGGCACAGATACGCAGTATTTT
>TRBV28|few|TRBD2|TRBJ2-3
CASRKAGANTDTQYF
TGTGCCAGCAGAAAGGCGGGAGCGAACACAGATACGCAGTATTTT
>TRBV4-1|.|TRBD1|TRBJ2-5
CASSQVGGEETQYF
TGCGCCAGCAGCCAAGTAGGGGGCGAAGAGACCCAGTACTTC
>TRBV3-1|few|.|TRBJ2-1
CASSQDGGVRSREQFF
TGTGCCAGCAGCCAAGACGGCGGGGTCAGGTCCCGAGAGCAGTTCTTC
>TRBV27|.|.|TRBJ2-6
CASRLRVMHSGANVLTF
TGTGCCAGCCGTTTAAGAGTTATGCACTCTGGGGCCAACGTCCTGACTTTC
>TRBV9|.|TRBD1|TRBJ2-1
CASSHRFQGESYNEQFF
TGTGCCAGCAGCCACAGGTTTCAGGGGGAGTCCTACAATGAGCAGTTCTTC
>TRBV2|few|.|TRBJ2-5
CASSESRAMETQYF
TGTGCCAGCAGTGAATCCAGGGCGATGGAGACCCAGTACTTC
>TRBV12-3/TRBV12-4|many|TRBD2|TRBJ2-7
CASSFTGLVYEQYF
TGTGCCAGCAGTTTCACGGGACTAGTATACGAGCAGTACTTC
>TRBV6-2/TRBV6-3|many|TRBD2|TRBJ2-7
CASRSAGTMGEQYF
TGTGCCAGCCGTTCCGCCGGGACTATGGGGGAGCAGTACTTC
>TRBV20-1|few|TRBD1|TRBJ2-5
CSASYGTGQETQYF
TGCAGTGCTAGTTACGGGACAGGGCAAGAGACCCAGTACTTC
>TRBV27|many|.|TRBJ2-1
CASSKGFGVRSSYNEQFF
TGTGCCAGCAGTAAAGGATTTGGGGTGAGGAGCTCCTACAATGAGCAGTTCTTC
>TRBV20-1|many|TRBD2|TRBJ2-1
CSARVGTSNEQFF
TGCAGTGCTAGAGTGGGGACTAGCAATGAGCAGTTCTTC
>TRBV20-1|.|TRBD2|TRBJ2-7
CSAIPAGVAYEQYF
TGCAGTGCTATCCCCGCGGGGGTAGCCTACGAGCAGTACTTC
>TRBV7-9|.|.|TRBJ1-1
CAGSKGMNTEAFF
TGTGCCGGCTCGAAGGGAATGAACACTGAAGCTTTCTTT
>TRBV10-1|.|.|TRBJ2-3
CASSENLDTDTQYF
TGCGCCAGCAGTGAGAACTTAGACACAGATACGCAGTATTTT
>TRBV5-1|.|.|TRBJ1-6
CASSSSPEGVRNSPLHF
TGCGCCAGCAGCTCCTCCCCGGAGGGGGTAAGGAATTCACCCCTCCACTTT
>TRBV20-1|.|.|TRBJ2-2
CSATRQSNTGELFF
TGCAGTGCGACGCGACAGTCGAACACCGGGGAGCTGTTTTTT
>TRBV4-2|.|.|TRBJ2-2
CASSQQQGGTGELFF
TGTGCCAGCAGCCAGCAGCAAGGAGGGACCGGGGAGCTGTTTTTT
>TRBV29-1|few|.|TRBJ2-3
CSVVKLDGGTDTQYF
TGCAGCGTCGTAAAACTGGACGGAGGCACAGATACGCAGTATTTT
>TRBV14|.|TRBD2|TRBJ2-3
CASSQIGRNTDTQYF
TGTGCCAGCAGCCAAATCGGGAGGAACACAGATACGCAGTATTTT
>TRBV6-5|few|TRBD2|TRBJ2-2
CASSSLAYNTGELFF
TGTGCCAGCAGTTCACTAGCGTACAACACCGGGGAGCTGTTTTTT
>TRBV3-1|.|.|TRBJ2-5
CASSHRTAQETQYF
TGTGCCAGCAGCCACCGGACAGCCCAAGAGACCCAGTACTTC
>TRBV20-1|.|.|TRBJ1-2
CSARDEGHYGYTF
TGCAGTGCTAGAGATGAGGGGCACTATGGCTACACCTTC
>TRBV4-1|.|.|TRBJ2-7
CASSQEGGREQYF
TGCGCCAGCAGCCAAGAAGGGGGTCGGGAGCAGTACTTC
>TRBV12-3/TRBV12-4|.|.|TRBJ2-5
CASSTAMQTQYF
TGTGCCAGCAGTACGGCGATGCAGACCCAGTACTTC
>TRBV27|few|.|TRBJ1-6
CASSLSWGPINSPLHF
TGTGCCAGCAGTTTATCATGGGGGCCAATCAATTCACCCCTCCACTTT
>TRBV5-1|many|.|TRBJ1-4
CASSADSNNEKLFF
TGCGCCAGCAGCGCGGACAGTAATAATGAAAAACTGTTTTTT
>TRBV6-2/TRBV6-3|.|.|TRBJ2-7
CASSNSGGARYEQYF
TGTGCCAGCAGCAACTCCGGTGGGGCGAGGTACGAGCAGTACTTC
>TRBV12-3/TRBV12-4|.|TRBD2|TRBJ2-7
CASRGAGVGEQYF
TGTGCCAGCAGGGGTGCGGGAGTGGGAGAGCAGTACTTC
>TRBV28|few|.|TRBJ1-6
CASASTVNSPLHF
TGTGCCAGCGCTTCAACGGTTAATTCACCCCTCCACTTT